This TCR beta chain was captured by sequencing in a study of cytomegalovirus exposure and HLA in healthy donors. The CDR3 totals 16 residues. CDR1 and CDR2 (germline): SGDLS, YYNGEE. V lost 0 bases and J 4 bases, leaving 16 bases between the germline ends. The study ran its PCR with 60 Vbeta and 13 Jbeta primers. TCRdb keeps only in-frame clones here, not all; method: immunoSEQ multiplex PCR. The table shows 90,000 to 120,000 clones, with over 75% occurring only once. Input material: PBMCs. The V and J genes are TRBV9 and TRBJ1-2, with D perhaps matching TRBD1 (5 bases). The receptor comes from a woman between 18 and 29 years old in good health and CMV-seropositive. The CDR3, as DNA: TGTGCCAGCAGCGTAGGAAACGGGGCCGGGAGCTATGGCTACACCTTC. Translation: CASSVGNGAGSYGYTF.